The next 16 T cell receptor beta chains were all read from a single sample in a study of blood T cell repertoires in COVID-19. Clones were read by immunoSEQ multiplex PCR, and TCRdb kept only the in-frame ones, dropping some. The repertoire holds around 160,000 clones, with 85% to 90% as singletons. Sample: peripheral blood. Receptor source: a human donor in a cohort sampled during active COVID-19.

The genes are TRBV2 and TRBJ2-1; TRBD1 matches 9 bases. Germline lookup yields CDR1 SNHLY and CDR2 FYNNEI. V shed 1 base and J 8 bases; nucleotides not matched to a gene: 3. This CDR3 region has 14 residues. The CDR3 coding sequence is TGTGCCAGCAGTGAAGACAGGGGGCTCTATGAGCAGTTCTTC. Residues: CASSEDRGLYEQFF.

The CDR3: CASSPDSYSYNEQFF. The CDR3 DNA sequence: TGCGCCAGCAGCCCCGACAGTTACTCCTACAATGAGCAGTTCTTC. The V call is TRBV4-1, the J call TRBJ2-1; D possibly corresponds to TRBD1 (5 bases). V shed 4 bases and J shed 0 bases, with 10 bases lying between them. The germline V gene encodes CDR1 MGHRA and CDR2 YSYEKL. The CDR3 sequence is 15 residues long.

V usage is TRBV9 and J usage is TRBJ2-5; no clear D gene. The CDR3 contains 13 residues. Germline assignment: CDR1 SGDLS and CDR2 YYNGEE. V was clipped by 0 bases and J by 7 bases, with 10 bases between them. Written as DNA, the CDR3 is TGTGCCAGCAGCGTAGCCCCTTCAGGGACCCAGTACTTC. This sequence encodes CASSVAPSGTQYF.

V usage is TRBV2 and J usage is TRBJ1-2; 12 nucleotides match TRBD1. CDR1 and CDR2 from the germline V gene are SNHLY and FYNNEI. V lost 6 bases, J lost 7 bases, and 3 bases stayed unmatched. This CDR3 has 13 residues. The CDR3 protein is CASRRDRGPGYTF. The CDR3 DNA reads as TGTGCCAGCAGGCGGGACAGGGGGCCTGGCTACACCTTC.

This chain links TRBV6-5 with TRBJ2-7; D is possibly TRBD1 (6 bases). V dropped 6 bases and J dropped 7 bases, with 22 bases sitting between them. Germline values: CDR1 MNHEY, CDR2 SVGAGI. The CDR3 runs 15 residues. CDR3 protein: CASRQTPSGAGEQYF. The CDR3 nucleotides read TGTGCCAGCAGGCAAACCCCATCAGGGGCAGGGGAGCAGTACTTC.

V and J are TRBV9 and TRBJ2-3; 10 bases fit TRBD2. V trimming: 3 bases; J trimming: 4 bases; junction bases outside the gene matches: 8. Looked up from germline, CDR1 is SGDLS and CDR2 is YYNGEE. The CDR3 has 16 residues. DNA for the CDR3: TGTGCCAGCAGCGCGAGGGGGACTAGCGTGGCAGATACGCAGTATTTT. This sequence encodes CASSARGTSVADTQYF.

Here the CDR3 reads CASNSDTTDTQYF. The CDR3, as DNA: TGTGCCAGCAACTCGGACACCACAGATACGCAGTATTTT. This chain connects TRBV6-5 to TRBJ2-3, with D possibly matching TRBD1 (5 bases). Germline CDR1 is MNHEY and CDR2 is SVGAGI. The CDR3 extends over 13 amino acids. V was shortened by 7 bases and J by 2 bases, with 10 bases between the two germline ends.

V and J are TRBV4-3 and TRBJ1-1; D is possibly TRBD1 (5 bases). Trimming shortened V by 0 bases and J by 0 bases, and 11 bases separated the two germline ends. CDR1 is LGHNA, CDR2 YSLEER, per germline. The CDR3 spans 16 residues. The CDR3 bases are TGCGCCAGCAGCCAAGATTGGGGCGAAGTGAACACTGAAGCTTTCTTT. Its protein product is CASSQDWGEVNTEAFF.

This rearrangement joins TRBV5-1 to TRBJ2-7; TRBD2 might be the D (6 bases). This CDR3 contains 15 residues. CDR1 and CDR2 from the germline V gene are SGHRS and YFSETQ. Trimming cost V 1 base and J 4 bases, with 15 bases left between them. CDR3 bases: TGCGCCAGCAGCTTGCGCGGGGATAGAATGTACGAGCAGTACTTC. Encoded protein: CASSLRGDRMYEQYF. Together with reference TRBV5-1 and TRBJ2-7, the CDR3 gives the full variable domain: KAGVTQTPRYLIKTRGQQVTLSCSPISGHRSVSWYQQTPGQGLQFLFEYFSETQRNKGNFPGRFSGRQFSNSRSEMNVSTLELGDSALYLCASSLRGDRMYEQYFGPGTRLTVT.

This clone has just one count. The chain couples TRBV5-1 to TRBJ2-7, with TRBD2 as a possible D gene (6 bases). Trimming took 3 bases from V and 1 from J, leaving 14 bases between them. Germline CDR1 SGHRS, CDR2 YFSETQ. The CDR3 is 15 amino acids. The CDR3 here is CASSSGEVGSYEQYF. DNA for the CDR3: TGCGCCAGCAGCTCGGGGGAGGTGGGGTCCTACGAGCAGTACTTC.

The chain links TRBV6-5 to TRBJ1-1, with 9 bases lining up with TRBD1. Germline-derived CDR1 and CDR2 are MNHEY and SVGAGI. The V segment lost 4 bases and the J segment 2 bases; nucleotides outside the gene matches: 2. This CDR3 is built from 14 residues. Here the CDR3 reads CASSSDRGNTEAFF. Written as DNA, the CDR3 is TGTGCCAGCAGTTCGGACAGGGGCAACACTGAAGCTTTCTTT.

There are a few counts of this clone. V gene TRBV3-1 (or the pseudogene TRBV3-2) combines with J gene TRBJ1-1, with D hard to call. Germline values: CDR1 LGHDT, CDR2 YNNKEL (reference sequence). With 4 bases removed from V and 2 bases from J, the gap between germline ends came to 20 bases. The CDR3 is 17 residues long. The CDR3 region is CASSPTTLGRRNTEAFF. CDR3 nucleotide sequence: TGTGCCAGCAGCCCTACTACACTAGGAAGGAGAAACACTGAAGCTTTCTTT.

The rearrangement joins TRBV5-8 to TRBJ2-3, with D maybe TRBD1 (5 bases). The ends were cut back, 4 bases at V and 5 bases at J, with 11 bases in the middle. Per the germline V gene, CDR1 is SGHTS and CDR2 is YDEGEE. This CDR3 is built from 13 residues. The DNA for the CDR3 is TGTGCCAGCAGCCCCTGGGGCGGAGATACGCAGTATTTT. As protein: CASSPWGGDTQYF.

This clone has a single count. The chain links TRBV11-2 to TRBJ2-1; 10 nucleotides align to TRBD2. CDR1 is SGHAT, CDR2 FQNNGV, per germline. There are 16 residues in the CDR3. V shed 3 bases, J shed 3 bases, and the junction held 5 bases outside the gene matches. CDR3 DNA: TGTGCCAGCAGCTTCAAGCGGGAGGGCCGCTACAATGAGCAGTTCTTC. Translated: CASSFKREGRYNEQFF. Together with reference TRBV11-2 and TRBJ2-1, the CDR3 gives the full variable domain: EAGVAQSPRYKIIEKRQSVAFWCNPISGHATLYWYQQILGQGPKLLIQFQNNGVVDDSQLPKDRFSAERLKGVDSTLKIQPAKLEDSAVYLCASSFKREGRYNEQFFGPGTRLTVL.

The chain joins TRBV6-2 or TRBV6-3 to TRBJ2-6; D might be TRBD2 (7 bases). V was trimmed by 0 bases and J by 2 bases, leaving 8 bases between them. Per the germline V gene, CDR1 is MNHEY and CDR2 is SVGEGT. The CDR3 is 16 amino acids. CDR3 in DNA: TGTGCCAGCAGTTACTCGGGGGGGCCTGGGGCCAACGTCCTGACTTTC. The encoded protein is CASSYSGGPGANVLTF.

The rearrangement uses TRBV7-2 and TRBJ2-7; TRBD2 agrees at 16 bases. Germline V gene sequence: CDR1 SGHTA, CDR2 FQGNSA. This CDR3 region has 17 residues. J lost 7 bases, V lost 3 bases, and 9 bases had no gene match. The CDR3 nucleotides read TGTGCCAGCAGCTTCAGGGGACTAGCGGGGGGGCCGGATGAGCAGTACTTC. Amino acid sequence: CASSFRGLAGGPDEQYF.